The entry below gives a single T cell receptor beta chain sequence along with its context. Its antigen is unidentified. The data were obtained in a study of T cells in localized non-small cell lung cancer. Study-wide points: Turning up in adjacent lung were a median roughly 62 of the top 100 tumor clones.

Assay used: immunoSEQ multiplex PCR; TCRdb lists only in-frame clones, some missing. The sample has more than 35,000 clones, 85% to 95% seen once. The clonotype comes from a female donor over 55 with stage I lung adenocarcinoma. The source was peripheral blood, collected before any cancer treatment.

For the CDR3, the DNA is TGTGCCAGCAGCGTAAACAGGGGCTCTGGAAACACCATATATTTT. Translating gives CASSVNRGSGNTIYF. The rearrangement links TRBV9 to TRBJ1-3; 7 bases map to TRBD1. Germline CDR1 is SGDLS and CDR2 is YYNGEE. CDR3 size: 15 residues. The ends lost 1 base at V and 0 bases at J; junction bases unmatched: 1. Full variable domain (outside the CDR3, taken from reference TRBV9 and TRBJ1-3): DSGVTQTPKHLITATGQRVTLRCSPRSGDLSVYWYQQSLDQGLQFLIQYYNGEERAKGNILERFSAQQFPDLHSELNLSSLELGDSALYFCASSVNRGSGNTIYFGEGSWLTVV.